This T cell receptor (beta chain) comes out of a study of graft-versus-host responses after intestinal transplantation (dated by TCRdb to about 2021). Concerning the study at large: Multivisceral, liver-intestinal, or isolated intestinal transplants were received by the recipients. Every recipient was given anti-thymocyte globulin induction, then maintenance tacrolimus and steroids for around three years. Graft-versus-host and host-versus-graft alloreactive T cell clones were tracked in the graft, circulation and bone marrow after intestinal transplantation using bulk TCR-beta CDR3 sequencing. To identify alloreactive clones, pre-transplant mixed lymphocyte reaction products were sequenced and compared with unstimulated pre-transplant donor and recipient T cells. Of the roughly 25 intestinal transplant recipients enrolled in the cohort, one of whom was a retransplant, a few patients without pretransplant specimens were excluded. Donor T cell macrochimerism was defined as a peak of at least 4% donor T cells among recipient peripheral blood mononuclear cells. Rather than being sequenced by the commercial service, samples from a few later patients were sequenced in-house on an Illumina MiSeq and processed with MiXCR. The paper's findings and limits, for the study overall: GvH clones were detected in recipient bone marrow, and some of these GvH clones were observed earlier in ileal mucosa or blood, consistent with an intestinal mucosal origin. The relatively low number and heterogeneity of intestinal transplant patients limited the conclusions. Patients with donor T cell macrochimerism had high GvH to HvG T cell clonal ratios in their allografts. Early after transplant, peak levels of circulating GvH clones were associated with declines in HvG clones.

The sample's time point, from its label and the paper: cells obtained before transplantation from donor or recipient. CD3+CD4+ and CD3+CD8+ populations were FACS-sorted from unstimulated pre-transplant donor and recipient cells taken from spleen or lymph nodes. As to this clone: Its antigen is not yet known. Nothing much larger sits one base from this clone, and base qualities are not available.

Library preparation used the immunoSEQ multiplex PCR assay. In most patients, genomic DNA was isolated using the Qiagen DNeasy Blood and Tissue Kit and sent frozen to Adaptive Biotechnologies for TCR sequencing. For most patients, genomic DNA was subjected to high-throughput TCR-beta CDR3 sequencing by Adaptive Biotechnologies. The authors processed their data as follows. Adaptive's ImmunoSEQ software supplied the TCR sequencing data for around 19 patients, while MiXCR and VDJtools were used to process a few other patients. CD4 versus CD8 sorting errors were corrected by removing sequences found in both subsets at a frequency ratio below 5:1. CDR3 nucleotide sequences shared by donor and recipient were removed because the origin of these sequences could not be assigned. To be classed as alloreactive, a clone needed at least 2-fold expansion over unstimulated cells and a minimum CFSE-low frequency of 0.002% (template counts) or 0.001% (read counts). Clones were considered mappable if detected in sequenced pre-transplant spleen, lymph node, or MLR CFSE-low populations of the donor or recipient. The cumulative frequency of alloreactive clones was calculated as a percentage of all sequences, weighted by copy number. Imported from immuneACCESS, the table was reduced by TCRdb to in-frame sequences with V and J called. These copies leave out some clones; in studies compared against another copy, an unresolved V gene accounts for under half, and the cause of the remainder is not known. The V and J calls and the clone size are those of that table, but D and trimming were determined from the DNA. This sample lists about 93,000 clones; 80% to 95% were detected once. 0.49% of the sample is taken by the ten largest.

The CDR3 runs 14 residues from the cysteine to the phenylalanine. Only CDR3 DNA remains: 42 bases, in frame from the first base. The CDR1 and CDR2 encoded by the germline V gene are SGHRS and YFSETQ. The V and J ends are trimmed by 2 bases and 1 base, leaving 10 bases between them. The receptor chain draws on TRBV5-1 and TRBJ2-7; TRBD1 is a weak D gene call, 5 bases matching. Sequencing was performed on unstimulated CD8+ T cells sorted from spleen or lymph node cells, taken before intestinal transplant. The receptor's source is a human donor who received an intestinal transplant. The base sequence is TGCGCCAGCAGCTTAGGGGTTTTTTCCTACGAGCAGTACTTC. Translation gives CASSLGVFSYEQYF.